The present T cell receptor (beta chain) was sequenced within a study of blood T cell repertoires in COVID-19. V lost 5 bases to trimming and J lost 6 bases; unmatched junction nucleotides: 7. This CDR3 is 14 amino acids long. The germline gives CDR1 SGHTA, CDR2 FQGNSA. Recruits, aged about 18 to 90 years, lived in 24 US areas. What the recovered Cohort 3 donors had was two negative PCRs, clearance, or symptom resolution. This clone was picked up a small number of times. Original handling: Nucleated cell number was recorded as an estimate derived from reference gene primer amplification. Sequencing was performed with immunoSEQ multiplex PCR; in TCRdb, only in-frame clones are kept and a portion is missing. The DNA gave D and trimming, while V, J and clone size come from that table. The sample records over 120,000 clones, roughly four fifths being singletons.

V gene TRBV7-2 combines with J gene TRBJ2-7, with 10 bases that match TRBD2. The TCR comes from a man aged 45 to 65 who had recovered from COVID-19. The sample consisted of PBMCs or T cells enriched from blood (not recorded which). CDR3 in amino acids: CASSNSGGQFEQYF. The CDR3, as DNA: TGTGCCAGCAGCAATAGCGGGGGGCAGTTCGAGCAGTACTTC.